These 11 T cell receptor beta chains share one sample of origin, sequenced in a study of cytomegalovirus exposure and HLA in healthy donors. TCRdb's copy holds only in-frame clones and misses some; the assay was immunoSEQ multiplex PCR. The sample yields some 98,000 clones, 87% seen once. The sequenced material came from PBMCs. The origin of the receptors is a woman aged 25 to 39 in good health and CMV-seronegative.

The table lists this clone with a few counts. This chain uses TRBV27 with TRBJ1-2; 9 bases match TRBD1. This CDR3 has 15 amino acids. Trimming took 6 bases from V and 7 from J; bases not matched to a gene: 12. Germline assignment: CDR1 MNHEY and CDR2 SMNVEV (reference sequence). CDR3 DNA sequence: TGTGCCAGCAGAAGACAACAGGGGGCAGTGGGTGGCTACACCTTC. Protein sequence: CASRRQQGAVGGYTF.

This chain joins TRBV4-1 and TRBJ2-7; perhaps TRBD2 as D (7 bases). Per germline, CDR1 MGHRA and CDR2 YSYEKL. Trimming pared 3 bases from V and 5 bases from J, leaving 14 bases between. The CDR3 is 14 residues long. This CDR3 is CASSHPGRGNEQYF. CDR3 bases: TGCGCCAGCAGCCATCCAGGGAGGGGGAACGAGCAGTACTTC.

This clone was seen only once. The gene calls are TRBV29-1 and TRBJ2-5; tentatively, D is TRBD1 (6 bases). Germline CDR1 SQVTM, CDR2 ANQGSEA. The CDR3 has 14 amino acids. V was cut by 6 bases and J by 4 bases, with 18 bases left in between. For the CDR3, the DNA is TGCAGCGTAGACAAAACAGGGTCTCGAGAGACCCAGTACTTC. Residues: CSVDKTGSRETQYF.

The chain combines TRBV6-6 with TRBJ1-3; TRBD1 is a possible D gene (6 bases). The CDR3 sequence is 15 residues long. V lost 6 bases to trimming and J lost 2 bases, with 14 bases between them. CDR1 is MNHNY and CDR2 is SVGAGI in the germline V gene (reference sequence). The CDR3 spells CASRKTGIAGNTIYF. The CDR3 DNA follows: TGTGCCAGCAGAAAAACAGGGATAGCTGGAAACACCATATATTTT.

The rearrangement joins TRBV5-1 to TRBJ2-1; 10 bases fit TRBD1. Germline assignment: CDR1 SGHRS and CDR2 YFSETQ. This CDR3 has 16 amino acids. The trim removed 2 bases at V and 3 bases at J, leaving 5 bases unmatched. In nucleotides, the CDR3 is TGCGCCAGCAGCTTCGGGACAGGGGACTACTACAATGAGCAGTTCTTC. Translating it yields CASSFGTGDYYNEQFF.

This chain uses TRBV19 with TRBJ1-1; 7 nucleotides agree with TRBD1. CDR3 length equals 13 residues. The V gene end was trimmed by 3 bases and the J gene end by 6 bases; junction bases not matched to a gene: 4. CDR1 is LNHDA and CDR2 is SQIVND in the germline V gene (reference sequence). This CDR3 reads CASSITGASEAFF. Here the CDR3 DNA reads TGTGCCAGTAGTATTACAGGGGCTTCTGAAGCTTTCTTT.

This clone came up once. The rearrangement joins TRBV6-6 to TRBJ2-1, with no clear D. V gave up 5 bases and J gave up 5 bases, with 10 bases separating them. This CDR3 comprises 13 residues. Germline assignment: CDR1 MNHNY and CDR2 SVGAGI (reference sequence). The CDR3 region has the DNA TGTGCCAGCAGTCTTTTAGGAGACAATGAGCAGTTCTTC. This codes for CASSLLGDNEQFF.

The chain combines TRBV27 with TRBJ2-7; 10 nucleotides match TRBD1. The CDR3 runs 15 residues. V shed 6 bases, J shed 2 bases, and the junction held 7 bases outside the gene matches. Germline-derived CDR1 and CDR2 are MNHEY and SMNVEV (reference sequence). CDR3 in amino acids: CASSLRDRGTYEQYF. The CDR3 coding sequence is TGTGCCAGCAGCCTCCGGGACAGGGGAACCTACGAGCAGTACTTC.

The chain carries TRBV9 and TRBJ2-5; 10 bases fit TRBD1. V was clipped by 0 bases and J by 4 bases; unmatched bases: 9. The CDR3 consists of 17 residues. Germline assignment: CDR1 SGDLS and CDR2 YYNGEE. The DNA of the CDR3 is TGTGCCAGCAGCGTAGGACAGGGGGCGTCTGTCGGAGAGACCCAGTACTTC. Translating it yields CASSVGQGASVGETQYF. Using reference TRBV9 and TRBJ2-5 for the parts outside the CDR3, the full variable domain is DSGVTQTPKHLITATGQRVTLRCSPRSGDLSVYWYQQSLDQGLQFLIQYYNGEERAKGNILERFSAQQFPDLHSELNLSSLELGDSALYFCASSVGQGASVGETQYFGPGTRLLVL.

This chain joins TRBV5-4 and TRBJ2-1; TRBD2 matches at 12 bases. Unmatched junction bases numbered 8, after V lost 4 bases and J lost 0 bases. This CDR3 has 18 residues. The V gene's germline CDR1 is SGHNT and CDR2 YYREEE (reference sequence). CDR3 loop: CASSRGLAGISSYNEQFF. CDR3 coding DNA: TGTGCCAGCAGCCGCGGACTAGCGGGGATAAGCTCCTACAATGAGCAGTTCTTC.

CDR3 sequence reads: CATTELTGHEQYF. The CDR3 DNA sequence: TGTGCCACCACGGAACTGACAGGCCACGAGCAGTACTTC. The gene calls are TRBV28 and TRBJ2-7; D may be TRBD1 (6 bases). The germline gives CDR1 MDHEN, CDR2 SYDVKM. Trimming removed 10 bases from V and 5 bases from J, with 18 bases in between. CDR3 size: 13 residues.